This T cell receptor (beta chain) was profiled in a study of T cells after yellow fever vaccination. TCRdb analysed the 5' RACE reads with MiXCR anew, one entry per CDR3 protein. The sample records 250,000 or so distinct CDR3 sequences, 6.9% being singletons. The length of the CDR3 is 13 residues. The germline V and J ends were trimmed by 3 bases and 7 bases, with 12 bases remaining between them. This clonotype was counted a few times. This chain connects TRBV12-3 or TRBV12-4 to TRBJ2-5; maybe TRBD2 (5 bases). The clonotype originates from a man aged 25-45 years who received the YFV17D yellow fever vaccine. The material was CD4+ T cells sorted from PBMCs, obtained 15 days after the yellow fever booster vaccination. Written as DNA, the CDR3 is TGTGCCAGCAGTTTGGGTAGCGTGGCGACCCAGTACTTC. Encoded protein: CASSLGSVATQYF.